Listed below are T cell receptor beta chains from one sample, sequenced in a study of T-cell memory formation after mild COVID-19. MiXCR, run by TCRdb on the 5' RACE reads, gives a single entry per CDR3 protein. In the table there are some 450,000 distinct CDR3 sequences, under 20% of which are singletons. The sequencing sample was made of PBMCs or a T cell subset sorted from them (not recorded which). Receptors originate from a man between 18 and 35 years old who had mild COVID-19 (a few samples of this study predate the infection). Cell type and time point are not known. Both conserved end residues are part of each CDR3. A D gene is named only where the DNA matches it firmly. Rows may omit the clone size; those that give it use once, few, many or a size class.

-,TRBV5-1,many,TRBJ1-2,TGCGCCAGCAGCGACATCCCAGGAGACCCTAACTATGGCTACACCTTC,CASSDIPGDPNYGYTF
TRBD2,TRBV6-6,few,TRBJ2-1,TGTGCCAGCAGTTCCCTGACTAGCGGGGCGGGCAATGAGCAGTTCTTC,CASSSLTSGAGNEQFF
-,TRBV7-2,-,TRBJ1-1,TGTGCCAGCAGCCCCCGTCTGAGGACTGAAGCTTTCTTT,CASSPRLRTEAFF
-,TRBV12-3/TRBV12-4,-,TRBJ2-3,TGTGCCAGCAGCCCCGTTATGGGGGATACGCAGTATTTT,CASSPVMGDTQYF
-,TRBV2,-,TRBJ1-1,TGTGCCAGCAGTATTCAGATGAACACTGAAGCTTTCTTT,CASSIQMNTEAFF
-,TRBV7-3,-,TRBJ2-5,TGTGCCAGCAGCTTACGATCGGCCAGGGGGGACGAGACCCAGTACTTC,CASSLRSARGDETQYF
-,TRBV27,few,TRBJ1-4,TGTGCCAGCAGTTTGGGCATCCAGGAAAAACTGTTTTTT,CASSLGIQEKLFF
-,TRBV2,-,TRBJ1-2,TGTGCCAGCGGAGGGGCTCTCTATGGCTACACCTTC,CASGGALYGYTF
-,TRBV12-3/TRBV12-4,-,TRBJ2-5,TGTGCCAGCAGTTTAGCAGACAAGGGGACCCAGTACTTC,CASSLADKGTQYF
TRBD2,TRBV2,-,TRBJ2-2,TGTGCCAGCAGTGATCTGGCGGGGGGCAACACCGGGGAGCTGTTTTTT,CASSDLAGGNTGELFF
-,TRBV12-3/TRBV12-4,-,TRBJ2-2,TGTGCCAGCAGTTTCATAGTCACCGGGGAGCTGTTTTTT,CASSFIVTGELFF
-,TRBV6-1,-,TRBJ1-2,TGTGCCACCTCGCCGCAGACCCACTATGGCTACACCTTC,CATSPQTHYGYTF
-,TRBV20-1,few,TRBJ1-1,TGCAGTGCTGTTGGGGGGGGTGTCACTGAAGCTTTCTTT,CSAVGGGVTEAFF
TRBD2,TRBV3-1,-,TRBJ2-1,TGTGCCAGCAGCCAACTAGCGGGGGCCACATACAATGAGCAGTTCTTC,CASSQLAGATYNEQFF
-,TRBV29-1,few,TRBJ2-7,TGCAGCGCCTCGGGGGGCATGGACTACGAGCAGTACTTC,CSASGGMDYEQYF
TRBD1,TRBV7-6,-,TRBJ2-2,TGTGCCAGCAGCCTCCGGATGGGACAGGGCCCCGGGGAGCTGTTTTTT,CASSLRMGQGPGELFF
-,TRBV18,few,TRBJ2-3,TGTGCCAGCTCGCAAGGGCGGGCAGATACGCAGTATTTT,CASSQGRADTQYF
-,TRBV28,many,TRBJ1-1,TGTGCCAGCAGTTCGCAGTTTGAAGCTTTCTTT,CASSSQFEAFF
TRBD1,TRBV7-2,-,TRBJ2-1,TGTGCCAGCAGAGATCGACAGGGTGTCTTCGGTGAGCAGTTCTTC,CASRDRQGVFGEQFF
-,TRBV7-8,-,TRBJ2-1,TGTGCCAGCAGCTTAAGTTCCCCCCGATTCGATGAGCAGTTCTTC,CASSLSSPRFDEQFF
-,TRBV3-1,few,TRBJ1-6,TGTGCCAGCAGCCCAACCCTGGACCCACTCCCCCTCCACTTT,CASSPTLDPLPLHF
TRBD2,TRBV6-5,many,TRBJ2-3,TGTGCCGCTCAGCGGGGGCCCACAGATACGCAGTATTTT,CAAQRGPTDTQYF
TRBD2,TRBV6-5,-,TRBJ2-3,TGTGCCAGCAGTTACTCGAAAGCGGGGGACACAGATACGCAGTATTTT,CASSYSKAGDTDTQYF
TRBD2,TRBV5-1,-,TRBJ2-5,TGCGCCAGCAGCTTCTGGGCTAGCGGGGAAGAGACCCAGTACTTC,CASSFWASGEETQYF
-,TRBV20-1,-,TRBJ2-5,TGCAGTGCTATTCTCCAAGAGACCCAGTACTTC,CSAILQETQYF
TRBD1,TRBV5-1,-,TRBJ2-3,TGCGCCAGCAGTCCGGCGACAGGGAGAAACACAGATACGCAGTATTTT,CASSPATGRNTDTQYF
TRBD2,TRBV5-1,-,TRBJ2-7,TGCGCCAGCAGCTTGACCCCTAGCGGGGTATCCTACGAGCAGTACTTC,CASSLTPSGVSYEQYF
-,TRBV5-1,-,TRBJ2-2,TGCGCCAGCAGGGGATCTGGGAACACCGGGGAGCTGTTTTTT,CASRGSGNTGELFF
-,TRBV4-1,-,TRBJ1-1,TGCGCCAGCAGCCAAGTGGTGGAGAACACTGAAGCTTTCTTT,CASSQVVENTEAFF
-,TRBV6-5,few,TRBJ1-5,TGTGCCAGCAGCGAAGGTAGAGGGGTGGGCAATCAGCCCCAGCATTTT,CASSEGRGVGNQPQHF
TRBD1,TRBV27,-,TRBJ2-5,TGTGCCAGCAGTACCTCGACAGGGCGAGAGACCCAGTACTTC,CASSTSTGRETQYF